The 3 T cell receptor beta chains given below trace back to one sample, sequenced in a study of OX40 agonist ivuxolimab in advanced cancers. Profiled with immunoSEQ multiplex PCR; TCRdb holds only in-frame clones, not every one. This sample has tens of thousands of clones, with about four fifths found just once. This sample comprised CD4+ or CD8+ T cells sorted from blood, obtained in a trial of the OX40 agonist ivuxolimab. Source of these receptors: an adult with an advanced solid tumor such as melanoma, head and neck, liver or kidney cancer.

The rearrangement joins TRBV6-6 to TRBJ2-1, with D uncertain. CDR1 is MNHNY, CDR2 SVGAGI, per germline (reference sequence). This CDR3 is 14 amino acids long. The V end was cut by 2 bases, the J end by 5 bases, with 10 bases between. CDR3 DNA: TGTGCCAGCAGTTACCTACAGATAGACAATGAGCAGTTCTTC. This encodes CASSYLQIDNEQFF.

The chain employs TRBV7-2 and TRBJ2-3; D unresolved. The CDR3 runs 12 residues. Deletions cut 5 bases from V and 2 bases from J, with 5 bases between. Germline loops: CDR1 SGHTA, CDR2 FQGNSA. The CDR3 protein is CASSPYTDTQYF. The CDR3 DNA sequence: TGTGCCAGCAGCCCCTACACAGATACGCAGTATTTT.

V gene TRBV4-1 combines with J gene TRBJ2-1, with TRBD2 matching over 12 bases. Germline V gene lookup returns CDR1 MGHRA and CDR2 YSYEKL. The CDR3 contains 16 residues. The V and J ends lost 0 bases and 9 bases, in that order; junction bases with no gene match: 6. In nucleotides, the CDR3 is TGCGCCAGCAGCCAAGAAGGCCTAGCGGGAGGGGCTGAGCAGTTCTTC. This codes for CASSQEGLAGGAEQFF.